The clone carrying this T cell receptor beta chain was recorded many times. This specimen comes from a study of blood T cells in healthy people across ages. With a J-beta primer mix and a sample-barcoded 5' primer, a second PCR ran roughly 6 to 11 cycles. TCRdb reprocessed the 5' RACE reads with MiXCR, giving one entry per CDR3 protein. In the table there are 850,000 to 950,000 distinct CDR3 sequences, about 28% of which are singletons. CDR1 LGHNA and CDR2 YSLEER come from the germline V gene. Trimming shortened V by 2 bases and J by 4 bases, and 8 bases separated the two germline ends. This CDR3 contains 14 residues.

The source is a woman aged 80 or over in good health. This chain uses TRBV4-3 with TRBJ1-4, with a tentative D call TRBD1 (5 bases). The sequencing input was blood. The CDR3: CASSQNRINEKLFF. The CDR3, as DNA: TGCGCCAGCAGCCAAAACAGGATTAATGAAAAACTGTTTTTT.